This paragraph reports one TCR beta chain. The V end lost 11 bases, the J end lost 0 bases, and 22 bases lay between the germline ends. The CDR3 loop spans 16 amino acids. Looked up from germline, CDR1 is SGHAT and CDR2 is FQNNGV. PCR employed 60 Vbeta and 13 Jbeta primers. Source study methods: In a later analysis, roughly 11 million of 83 million or so unique beta chains occurred in at least two donors. Only in-frame clones appear in the TCRdb table, and some are missing; sequencing was by immunoSEQ multiplex PCR. That table furnishes V, J and clone size, whereas the DNA furnished D and trimming. Counted here are roughly 100,000 clones, around 75% occurring once; the ten biggest clones make up around 1.3%. The data are from a study of cytomegalovirus exposure and HLA in healthy donors.

The sequencing sample was made of PBMCs. This receptor was obtained from a man between 35 and 55 years old in good health and CMV-seronegative. The chain combines TRBV11-2 with TRBJ1-1; TRBD1 is a possible D gene (5 bases). CDR3 sequence (DNA): TGTGCCCCGGGGGAGGGTGACAGCCCCCTGAACACTGAAGCTTTCTTT. It is translated as CAPGEGDSPLNTEAFF.